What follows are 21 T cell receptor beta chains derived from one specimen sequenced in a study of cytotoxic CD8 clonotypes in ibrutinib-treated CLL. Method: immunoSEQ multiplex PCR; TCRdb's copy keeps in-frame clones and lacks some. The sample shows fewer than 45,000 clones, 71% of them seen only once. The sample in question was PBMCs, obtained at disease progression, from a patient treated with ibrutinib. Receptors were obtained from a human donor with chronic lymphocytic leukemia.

For the CDR3, the DNA is TGTGCCAGCAGAACCCTGACCCGAACGGATGGCTACACCTTC. Translated: CASRTLTRTDGYTF. The V call is TRBV6-5, the J call TRBJ1-2; D is uncertain. The germline gives CDR1 MNHEY, CDR2 SVGAGI. The CDR3 length is 14 residues. Trimming shortened V by 6 bases and J by 6 bases, and 17 bases separated the two germline ends.

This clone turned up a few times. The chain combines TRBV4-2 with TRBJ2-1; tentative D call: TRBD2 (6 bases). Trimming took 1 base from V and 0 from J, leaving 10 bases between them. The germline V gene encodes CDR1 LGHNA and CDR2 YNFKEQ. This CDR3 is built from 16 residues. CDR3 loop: CASSQARGFSYNEQFF. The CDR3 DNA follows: TGTGCCAGCAGCCAAGCGCGGGGCTTCTCCTACAATGAGCAGTTCTTC.

CDR3 sequence: CASSQENLSEAFF. CDR3 DNA sequence: TGCGCCAGCAGCCAAGAAAATTTAAGTGAAGCTTTCTTT. The V call is TRBV4-1, the J call TRBJ1-1; D unresolved. Germline loops: CDR1 MGHRA, CDR2 YSYEKL. There are 13 residues in the CDR3. V was clipped by 0 bases and J by 7 bases, with 9 bases between them.

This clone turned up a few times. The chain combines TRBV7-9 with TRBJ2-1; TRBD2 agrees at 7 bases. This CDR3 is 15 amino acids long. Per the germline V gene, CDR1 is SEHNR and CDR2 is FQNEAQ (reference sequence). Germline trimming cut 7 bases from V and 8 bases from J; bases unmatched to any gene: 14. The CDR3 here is CASNQPGGGSDEQFF. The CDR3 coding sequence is TGTGCCAGCAACCAACCGGGAGGAGGGAGCGATGAGCAGTTCTTC.

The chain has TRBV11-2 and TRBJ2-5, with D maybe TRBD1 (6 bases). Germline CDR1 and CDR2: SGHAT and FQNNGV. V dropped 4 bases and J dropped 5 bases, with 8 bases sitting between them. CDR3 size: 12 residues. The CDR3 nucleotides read TGTGCCAGCAGCTCCCAGGGGGAGACCCAGTACTTC. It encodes CASSSQGETQYF.

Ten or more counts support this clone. The chain's CDR3 is CASSLRVSSIGNTIYF. The CDR3 DNA is TGTGCCAGCAGCTTGAGGGTCTCTTCTATCGGAAACACCATATATTTT. The chain recombines TRBV7-9 with TRBJ1-3, with D unresolved. Germline V lookup: CDR1 SEHNR, CDR2 FQNEAQ (reference sequence). The CDR3 has 16 residues. The germline V and J ends were trimmed by 3 bases and 4 bases, with 16 bases remaining between them. The full variable domain, with the rest looked up from reference TRBV7-9 and TRBJ1-3, is DTGVSQNPRHKITKRGQNVTFRCDPISEHNRLYWYRQTLGQGPEFLTYFQNEAQLEKSRLLSDRFSAERPKGSFSTLEIQRTEQGDSAMYLCASSLRVSSIGNTIYFGEGSWLTVV.

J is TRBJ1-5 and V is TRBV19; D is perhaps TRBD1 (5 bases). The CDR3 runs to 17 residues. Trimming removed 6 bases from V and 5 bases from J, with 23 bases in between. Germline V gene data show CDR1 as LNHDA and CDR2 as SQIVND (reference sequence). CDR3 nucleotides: TGTGCCAGTAGCCCCGTTGGTACGTTGGGGGAGGATCAGCCCCAGCATTTT. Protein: CASSPVGTLGEDQPQHF. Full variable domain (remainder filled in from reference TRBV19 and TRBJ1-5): DGGITQSPKYLFRKEGQNVTLSCEQNLNHDAMYWYRQDPGQGLRLIYYSQIVNDFQKGDIAEGYSVSREKKESFPLTVTSAQKNPTAFYLCASSPVGTLGEDQPQHFGDGTRLSIL.

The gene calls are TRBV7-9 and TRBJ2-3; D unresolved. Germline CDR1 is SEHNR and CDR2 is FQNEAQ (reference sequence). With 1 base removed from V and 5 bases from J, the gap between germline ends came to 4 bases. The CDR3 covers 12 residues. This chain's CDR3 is CASSLDQDTQYF. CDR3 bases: TGTGCCAGCAGCTTAGACCAAGATACGCAGTATTTT.

For the CDR3, the DNA is TGTGCCAGCAGCCCTTTGGGGGCCAGCGGGGGCTACACCTTC. Translated, it gives CASSPLGASGGYTF. The chain is built from TRBV13 and TRBJ1-2; a weak D match, TRBD1 (6 bases). CDR1 and CDR2 from the germline V gene are PRHDT and FYEKMQ (reference sequence). V was pared by 5 bases and J by 8 bases, with 18 bases between. The CDR3 is made up of 14 amino acids. The whole variable domain, remainder taken from reference TRBV13 and TRBJ1-2, is AAGVIQSPRHLIKEKRETATLKCYPIPRHDTVYWYQQGPGQDPQFLISFYEKMQSDKGSIPDRFSAQQFSDYHSELNMSSLELGDSALYFCASSPLGASGGYTFGSGTRLTVV.

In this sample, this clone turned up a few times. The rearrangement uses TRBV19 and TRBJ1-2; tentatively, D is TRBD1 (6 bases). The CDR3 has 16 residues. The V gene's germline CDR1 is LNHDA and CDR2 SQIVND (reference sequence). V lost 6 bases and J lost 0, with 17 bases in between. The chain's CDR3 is CASSERPGATNYGYTF. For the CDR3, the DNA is TGTGCCAGTAGCGAACGGCCGGGGGCAACTAACTATGGCTACACCTTC.

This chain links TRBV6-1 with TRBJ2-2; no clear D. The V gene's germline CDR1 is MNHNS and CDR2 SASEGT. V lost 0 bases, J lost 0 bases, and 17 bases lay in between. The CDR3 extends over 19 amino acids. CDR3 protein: CASSEASWTRPTNTGELFF. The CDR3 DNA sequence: TGTGCCAGCAGTGAAGCCTCATGGACCCGACCAACGAACACCGGGGAGCTGTTTTTT.

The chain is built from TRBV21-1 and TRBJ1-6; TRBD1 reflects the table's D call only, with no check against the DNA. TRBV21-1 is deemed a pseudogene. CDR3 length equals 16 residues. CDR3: CARRKGAHSYNSPLHF. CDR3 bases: TGTGCCAGGAGAAAGGGGGCGCACTCCTATAATTCACCCCTCCACTTT.

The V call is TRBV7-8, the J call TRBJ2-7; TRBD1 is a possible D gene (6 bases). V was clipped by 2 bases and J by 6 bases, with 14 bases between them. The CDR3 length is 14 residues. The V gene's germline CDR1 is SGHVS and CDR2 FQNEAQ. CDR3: CASSLLGQGREQYF. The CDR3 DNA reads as TGTGCCAGCAGCTTATTGGGTCAGGGGCGCGAGCAGTACTTC.

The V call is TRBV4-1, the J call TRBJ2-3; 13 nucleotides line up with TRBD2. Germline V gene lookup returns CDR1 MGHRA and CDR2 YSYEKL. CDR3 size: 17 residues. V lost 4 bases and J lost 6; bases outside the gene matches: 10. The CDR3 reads CASSPTGTSGGVDTQYF. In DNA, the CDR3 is TGCGCCAGCAGCCCGACGGGAACTAGCGGGGGGGTCGATACGCAGTATTTT.

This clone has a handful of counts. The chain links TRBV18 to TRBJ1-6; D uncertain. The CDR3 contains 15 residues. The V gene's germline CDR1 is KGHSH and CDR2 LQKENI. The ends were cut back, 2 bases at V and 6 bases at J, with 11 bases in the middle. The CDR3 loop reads CASSPGGVGNSPLHF. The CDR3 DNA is TGTGCCAGCTCACCAGGTGGGGTGGGTAATTCACCCCTCCACTTT.

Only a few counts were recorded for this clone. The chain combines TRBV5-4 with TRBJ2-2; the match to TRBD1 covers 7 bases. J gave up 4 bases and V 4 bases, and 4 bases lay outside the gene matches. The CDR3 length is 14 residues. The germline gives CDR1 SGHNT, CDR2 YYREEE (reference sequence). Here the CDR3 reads CASSRQGGTGELFF. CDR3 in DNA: TGTGCCAGCAGCCGACAGGGCGGCACCGGGGAGCTGTTTTTT.

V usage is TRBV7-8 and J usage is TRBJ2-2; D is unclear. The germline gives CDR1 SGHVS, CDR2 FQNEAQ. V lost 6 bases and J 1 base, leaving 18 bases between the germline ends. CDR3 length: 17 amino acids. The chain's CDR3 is CASRHTLKSLNTGELFF. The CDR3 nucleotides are TGTGCCAGCAGGCACACCCTCAAATCGCTGAACACCGGGGAGCTGTTTTTT.

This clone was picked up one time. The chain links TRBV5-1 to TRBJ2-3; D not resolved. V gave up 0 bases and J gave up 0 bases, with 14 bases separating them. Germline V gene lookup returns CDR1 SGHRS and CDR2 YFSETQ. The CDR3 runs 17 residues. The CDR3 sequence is CASSLAGWSTSTDTQYF. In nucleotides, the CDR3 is TGCGCCAGCAGCTTGGCGGGTTGGAGCACCAGCACAGATACGCAGTATTTT.

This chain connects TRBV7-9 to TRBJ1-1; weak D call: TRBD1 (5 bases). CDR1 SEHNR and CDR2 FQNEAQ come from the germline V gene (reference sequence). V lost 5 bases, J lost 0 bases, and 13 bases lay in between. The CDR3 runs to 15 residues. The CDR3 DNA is TGTGCCAGCAGCCCGCAGGGTGCCATGAACACTGAAGCTTTCTTT. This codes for CASSPQGAMNTEAFF.

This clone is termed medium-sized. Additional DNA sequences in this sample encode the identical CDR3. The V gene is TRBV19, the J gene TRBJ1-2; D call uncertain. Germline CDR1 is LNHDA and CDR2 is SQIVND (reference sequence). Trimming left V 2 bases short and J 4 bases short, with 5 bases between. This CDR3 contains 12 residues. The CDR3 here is CASSISVYGYTF. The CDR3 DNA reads TGTGCCAGTAGTATAAGCGTCTATGGCTACACCTTC.

This chain's CDR3 is CASSLGGGEKLFF. The CDR3 DNA sequence: TGTGCCAGCAGCTTAGGGGGGGGTGAAAAACTGTTTTTT. V is TRBV7-8 and J is TRBJ1-4; D possibly corresponds to TRBD1 (5 bases). V lost 1 base, J lost 7 bases, and 7 bases lay in between. CDR1 is SGHVS and CDR2 is FQNEAQ in the germline V gene. CDR3 length equals 13 residues.